This T cell receptor (beta chain) was sequenced during a study of cytotoxic CD8 clonotypes in ibrutinib-treated CLL. This table comes from immunoSEQ multiplex PCR, and its TCRdb copy is limited to in-frame clones, with some not included. Found here are more than 200,000 clones, about three quarters of them singletons; the top ten hold around 5.9%. The length of the CDR3 is 15 residues. Trimming stripped 4 bases from V and 3 bases from J, with 16 bases between. Germline V gene data show CDR1 as SGDLS and CDR2 as YYNGEE. The V and J genes are TRBV9 and TRBJ1-1; D is unclear. This specimen was PBMCs, taken after 12 months of ibrutinib treatment. This sequence originates from a human donor with chronic lymphocytic leukemia. The CDR3 spells CASSPRVVGDTEAFF. DNA of the CDR3: TGTGCCAGCAGCCCCCGGGTGGTTGGGGACACTGAAGCTTTCTTT. Supplemented by reference TRBV9 and TRBJ1-1, the full variable domain reads DSGVTQTPKHLITATGQRVTLRCSPRSGDLSVYWYQQSLDQGLQFLIQYYNGEERAKGNILERFSAQQFPDLHSELNLSSLELGDSALYFCASSPRVVGDTEAFFGQGTRLTVV.